The 5 T cell receptor beta chains reported below all come from one sample, sequenced in a study of blood T cell repertoires in COVID-19. Here immunoSEQ multiplex PCR was the method, and the copy in TCRdb shows in-frame clones only, minus some. This table holds roughly 140,000 clones, 88% found once. Sequencing input: PBMCs or T cells enriched from blood (not recorded which). Receptor source: a woman under 40 with acute COVID-19.

V gene TRBV28 combines with J gene TRBJ1-1; the match to TRBD1 covers 9 bases. Germline loops: CDR1 MDHEN, CDR2 SYDVKM. The V gene end was trimmed by 6 bases and the J gene end by 1 base; junction bases not matched to a gene: 9. The CDR3 length is 16 residues. The CDR3: CASRVPGQGKNTEAFF. CDR3 nucleotide sequence: TGTGCCAGCAGGGTCCCGGGACAGGGAAAGAACACTGAAGCTTTCTTT.

The chain couples TRBV7-2 to TRBJ1-3; D might be TRBD1 (5 bases). The CDR3 totals 17 residues. Between the trimmed V and J ends, which lost 1 base and 0 bases, there was a span of 13 bases. Germline V gene lookup returns CDR1 SGHTA and CDR2 FQGNSA. In DNA, the CDR3 is TGTGCCAGCAGCTTAGTAGCTGGGCAGGGCTCTGGAAACACCATATATTTT. Translated: CASSLVAGQGSGNTIYF.

The V call is TRBV10-3, the J call TRBJ2-1, with 12 bases identical to TRBD2. Germline values: CDR1 ENHRY, CDR2 SYGVKD. The CDR3 length is 18 residues. V was clipped by 0 bases and J by 0 bases; unmatched bases: 3. The CDR3 region is CAISESRLAGDSYNEQFF. The CDR3 nucleotides are TGTGCCATCAGTGAGTCGCGACTAGCGGGAGACTCCTACAATGAGCAGTTCTTC.

This chain uses TRBV6-4 with TRBJ1-3; D is uncertain. Between the trimmed V and J ends, which lost 5 bases and 3 bases, there was a span of 8 bases. The germline V gene has CDR1 MRHNA and CDR2 SNTAGT. The CDR3 length is 13 residues. CDR3 nucleotides: TGTGCCAGCAGTCAGGAATATGGAAACACCATATATTTT. Translated, it gives CASSQEYGNTIYF.

The chain employs TRBV27 and TRBJ1-1, with TRBD1 identical over 7 bases. The CDR3 is 13 amino acids. Germline lookup yields CDR1 MNHEY and CDR2 SMNVEV (reference sequence). V was clipped by 8 bases and J by 1 base; unmatched bases: 4. The CDR3 loop reads CASRRTGNTEAFF. The CDR3 nucleotides are TGTGCCAGCCGGAGGACAGGGAACACTGAAGCTTTCTTT.